This TCR beta chain was identified during a study of blood T cell repertoires in COVID-19. About the research overall: Some COVID-19 samples were acute and others convalescent; all came from the United States, Italy and Spain. T cells, B-cell-depleted T cells, or PBMCs supplied cDNA or gDNA.

As processed by the authors: Reference gene primer amplification in the assay estimated nucleated cell counts. TCRdb's table, derived via immunoSEQ multiplex PCR, lists solely in-frame clones and lacks some. V and J calls and clone size are given by that table; D and trimming were obtained from the DNA. This table has around 400,000 clones, around 87% appearing once. The Seattle site enrolled patients during active infection and followed them longitudinally. Specimen: peripheral blood. The TCR sequence derives from a woman aged 25 to 39 with COVID-19, enrolled during active disease.

The CDR3 sequence: CAVARRGPDTQYF. In DNA form, the CDR3 reads TGTGCCGTCGCCCGCAGGGGGCCAGATACGCAGTATTTT. The V call is TRBV10-3, the J call TRBJ2-3; 8 nucleotides align to TRBD1. The germline CDR1 and CDR2 sequences are ENHRY and SYGVKD. The CDR3 extends over 13 amino acids. J lost 4 bases, V lost 11 bases, and 8 bases had no gene match.